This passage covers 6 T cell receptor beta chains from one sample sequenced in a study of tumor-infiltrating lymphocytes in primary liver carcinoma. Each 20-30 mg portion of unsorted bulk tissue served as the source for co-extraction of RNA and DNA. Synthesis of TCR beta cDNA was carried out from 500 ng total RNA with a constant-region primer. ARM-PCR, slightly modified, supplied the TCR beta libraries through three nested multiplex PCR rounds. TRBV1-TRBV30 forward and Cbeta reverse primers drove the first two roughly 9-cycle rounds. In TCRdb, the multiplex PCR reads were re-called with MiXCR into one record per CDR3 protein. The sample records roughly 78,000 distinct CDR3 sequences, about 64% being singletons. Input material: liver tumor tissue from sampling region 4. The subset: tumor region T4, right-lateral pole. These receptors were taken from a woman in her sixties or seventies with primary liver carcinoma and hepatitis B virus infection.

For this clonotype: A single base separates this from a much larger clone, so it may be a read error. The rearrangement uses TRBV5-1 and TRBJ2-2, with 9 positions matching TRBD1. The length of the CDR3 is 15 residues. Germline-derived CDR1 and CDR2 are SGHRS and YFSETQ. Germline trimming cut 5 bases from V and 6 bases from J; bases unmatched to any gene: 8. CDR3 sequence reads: CASRLWDRVSGELFF. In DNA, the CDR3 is TGCGCCAGCAGATTGTGGGACAGGGTCTCCGGGGAGCTGTTTTTT.

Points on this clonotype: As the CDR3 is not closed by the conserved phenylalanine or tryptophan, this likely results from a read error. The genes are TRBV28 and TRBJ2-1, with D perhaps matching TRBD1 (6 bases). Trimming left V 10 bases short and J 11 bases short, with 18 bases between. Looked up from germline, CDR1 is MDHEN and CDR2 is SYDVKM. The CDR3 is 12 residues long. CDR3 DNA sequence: TGTGCCACCGCAAGGGGGAGTCGGAAGCAGTTCCTC. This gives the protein CATARGSRKQFL.

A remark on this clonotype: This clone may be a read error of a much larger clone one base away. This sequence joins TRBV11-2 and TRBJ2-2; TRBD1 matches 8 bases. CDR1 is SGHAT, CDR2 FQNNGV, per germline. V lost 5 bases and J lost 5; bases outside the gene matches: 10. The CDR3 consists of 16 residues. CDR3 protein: CASSPPGQVRTGELFF. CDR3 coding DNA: TGTGCCAGCAGCCCCCCGGGACAGGTACGTACCGGGGAGCTGTTTTTT.

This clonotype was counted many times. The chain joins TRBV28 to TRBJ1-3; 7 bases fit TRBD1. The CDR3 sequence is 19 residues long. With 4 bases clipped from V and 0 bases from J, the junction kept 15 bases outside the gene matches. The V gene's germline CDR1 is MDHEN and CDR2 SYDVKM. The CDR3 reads CASSSFPGQTGFSGNTIYF. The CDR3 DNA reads TGTGCCAGCAGTTCTTTTCCGGGACAGACGGGCTTCTCTGGAAACACCATATATTTT.

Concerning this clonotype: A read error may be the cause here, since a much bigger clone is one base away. The CDR3, as DNA: TGTGCCAGCAGGGAACATGACCACAAAAGCTCCTACGAGCAGTACTTC. Translation: CASREHDHKSSYEQYF. The gene calls are TRBV6-6 and TRBJ2-7, with D unclear. The CDR3 is 16 amino acids. Germline V CDR1 and CDR2: MNHNY, SVGAGI (reference sequence). V was shortened by 6 bases and J by 0 bases, with 18 bases between the two germline ends.

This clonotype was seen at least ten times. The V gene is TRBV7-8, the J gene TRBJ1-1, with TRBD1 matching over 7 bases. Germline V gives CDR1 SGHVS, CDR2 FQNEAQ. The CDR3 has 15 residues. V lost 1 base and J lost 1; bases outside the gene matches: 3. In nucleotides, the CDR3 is TGTGCCAGCAGCTTAGTAACAGGGGCGAACACTGAAGCTTTCTTT. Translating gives CASSLVTGANTEAFF.